This T cell receptor (beta chain) came from a study of PD-1 blockade in classical Hodgkin lymphoma. Study summary: Nivolumab was administered to patients intravenously at 3 mg/kg every 2 weeks.

The CDR3 covers 15 residues. The germline V gene encodes CDR1 SGHRS and CDR2 YFSETQ. V was shortened by 2 bases and J by 9 bases, with 18 bases between the two germline ends. Time point described: cycle 4 day 1 (C4D1), after more than five weeks of nivolumab. No patient escaped relapse after autologous stem cell transplantation, and brentuximab vedotin exposure varied. Best response was recorded as complete response, partial response or progressive disease. The method was immunoSEQ multiplex PCR; TCRdb's version includes in-frame clones alone and lacks a portion of them. The sample shows over 50,000 clones, 87% of them seen only once. Comments on this clone: Its antigen is still unknown.

General observations from the study: There was a significant rise in CD4+ TCR diversity by C4D1, with no such rise for CD8+. Why the repertoires differ is still unclear, perhaps disease activity or prior therapy.

The sequenced sample was peripheral blood mononuclear cells (PBMCs), obtained before the fourth cycle of nivolumab. The V call is TRBV5-1, the J call TRBJ2-1, with D perhaps TRBD1 (6 bases). The sequence was obtained from a human donor with classical Hodgkin lymphoma. The CDR3 spells CASSFSAGTKGEQFF. In DNA form, the CDR3 reads TGCGCCAGCAGCTTTAGCGCCGGGACAAAAGGTGAGCAGTTCTTC.